These 22 T cell receptor beta chains share one sample of origin, sequenced in a study of cytomegalovirus exposure and HLA in healthy donors. Both 60 Vbeta primers and 13 Jbeta primers went into the PCR. The table came from immunoSEQ multiplex PCR; TCRdb's copy has only in-frame clones and leaves some out. This sample has 150,000 or so clones; roughly 79% occur once, and the top ten carry approximately 7%. The sample comprised PBMCs. These receptors all stem from a woman aged 40 to 50 in good health and CMV-seropositive.

The V gene is TRBV7-8, the J gene TRBJ1-6, with D perhaps matching TRBD1 (6 bases). Germline V gene data show CDR1 as SGHVS and CDR2 as FQNEAQ. Trimming took off 5 bases at V and 2 bases at J, with 22 bases between the two ends. CDR3 length: 19 amino acids. The CDR3 sequence is CASSPQRTGKGTYNSPLHF. In nucleotides, the CDR3 is TGTGCCAGCAGCCCCCAGCGAACAGGGAAGGGAACCTATAATTCACCCCTCCACTTT.

V is TRBV30 and J is TRBJ1-5; D is perhaps TRBD1 (5 bases). V dropped 3 bases and J dropped 6 bases, with 18 bases sitting between them. Germline V CDR1 and CDR2: GTSNPN, SVGIG (reference sequence). The CDR3 extends over 15 amino acids. The DNA of the CDR3 is TGTGCCTGGAGCAGAGGCGGGGGGTTGGGTCAGCCCCAGCATTTT. It translates to CAWSRGGGLGQPQHF.

The CDR3 here is CASSRRQIFLYGYTF. CDR3 bases: TGTGCCAGCAGCCGTCGACAGATTTTTCTCTATGGCTACACCTTC. The rearrangement links TRBV5-6 to TRBJ1-2, with D tentatively TRBD1 (5 bases). Trimming took off 4 bases at V and 4 bases at J, with 17 bases between the two ends. This CDR3 is 15 amino acids long. Germline lookup yields CDR1 SGHDT and CDR2 YYEEEE.

This rearrangement joins TRBV6-5 to TRBJ1-3; 7 bases match TRBD1. The J segment lost 2 bases and the V segment lost 6 bases, leaving 4 bases of the junction unmatched. The CDR3 has 14 residues. The germline CDR1 and CDR2 sequences are MNHEY and SVGAGI. The CDR3 protein is CASSLGTAGNTIYF. The CDR3 nucleotides read TGTGCCAGCAGCCTCGGGACAGCTGGAAACACCATATATTTT.

This clone has just a few counts. This rearrangement joins TRBV28 to TRBJ2-2; 10 bases are shared with TRBD2. Germline V lookup: CDR1 MDHEN, CDR2 SYDVKM. Unmatched junction bases numbered 3, after V lost 6 bases and J lost 2 bases. The CDR3 has 15 amino acids. The CDR3 region is CASSLAGANTGELFF. The CDR3 region has the DNA TGTGCCAGCAGCCTAGCGGGGGCCAACACCGGGGAGCTGTTTTTT.

A remark on this clone: Mismatch with germline at one junction end may stem from a read error. The genes are TRBV5-1 and TRBJ2-6; tentative D call: TRBD1 (6 bases). Germline V gene lookup returns CDR1 SGHRS and CDR2 YFSETQ. The CDR3 runs 16 residues. For the CDR3, the DNA is TGCGCCAGCAGGCCACAGGGTACCCCTGGGGCCAACGGCCTGACTTTC. It yields the protein CASRPQGTPGANGLTF.

The chain combines TRBV19 with TRBJ1-1, with 7 nucleotides matching TRBD1. Germline V lookup: CDR1 LNHDA, CDR2 SQIVND (reference sequence). This CDR3 spans 13 amino acids. With V trimmed by 6 bases and J by 7 bases, 8 bases remained unmatched. The CDR3 DNA sequence: TGTGCCAGTAGAGTAACAGGGGATAATGAAGCTTTCTTT. Translating it yields CASRVTGDNEAFF.

The CDR3 protein is CASSVSRGYNEQFF. CDR3 nucleotides: TGTGCCAGCAGCGTATCTCGGGGCTACAATGAGCAGTTCTTC. The chain joins TRBV9 to TRBJ2-1; tentatively, D is TRBD2 (5 bases). In germline, CDR1 is SGDLS, CDR2 YYNGEE. Trimming shortened V by 1 base and J by 3 bases, and 8 bases separated the two germline ends. The CDR3 has 14 amino acids.

This clone was seen only once. The chain links TRBV5-1 to TRBJ1-1, with TRBD1 matching over 8 bases. V was pared by 2 bases and J by 4 bases, with 7 bases of the junction left unmatched. CDR3 size: 15 residues. CDR1 and CDR2 from the germline V gene are SGHRS and YFSETQ. CDR3 protein: CASSFGTGGLTEAFF. In DNA form, the CDR3 reads TGCGCCAGCAGCTTCGGGACAGGTGGGCTCACTGAAGCTTTCTTT. Using reference TRBV5-1 and TRBJ1-1 for the parts outside the CDR3, the full variable domain is KAGVTQTPRYLIKTRGQQVTLSCSPISGHRSVSWYQQTPGQGLQFLFEYFSETQRNKGNFPGRFSGRQFSNSRSEMNVSTLELGDSALYLCASSFGTGGLTEAFFGQGTRLTVV.

This clone was seen only once. The chain is built from TRBV28 and TRBJ2-7, with 8 bases that match TRBD1. V lost 7 bases and J lost 5; bases outside the gene matches: 7. CDR3 size: 13 residues. Germline assignment: CDR1 MDHEN and CDR2 SYDVKM. Here the CDR3 reads CASTRTGRHEQYF. Here the CDR3 DNA reads TGTGCCAGCACCCGGACAGGGCGTCACGAGCAGTACTTC.

The genes are TRBV23-1 and TRBJ1-4; 7 bases are shared with TRBD1. TRBV23-1 falls under the ORF class, with uncertain function. The V gene end was trimmed by 4 bases and the J gene end by 7 bases; junction bases not matched to a gene: 18. The CDR3 covers 18 residues. CDR3 sequence reads: CASSPATGDQMQGEKLFF. The CDR3 region has the DNA TGCGCCAGCAGTCCGGCAACAGGGGATCAGATGCAGGGTGAAAAACTGTTTTTT.

The genes are TRBV30 and TRBJ1-5, with D unclear. This CDR3 spans 13 amino acids. The germline V gene has CDR1 GTSNPN and CDR2 SVGIG (reference sequence). Trimming cost V 2 bases and J 2 bases, with 7 bases left between them. CDR3 residues: CAWSPNRNQPQHF. The CDR3 nucleotides are TGTGCCTGGAGTCCAAATCGCAATCAGCCCCAGCATTTT. Drawing the rest from reference TRBV30 and TRBJ1-5, the complete variable domain is SQTIHQWPATLVQPVGSPLSLECTVEGTSNPNLYWYRQAAGRGLQLLFYSVGIGQISSEVPQNLSASRPQDRQFILSSKKLLLSDSGFYLCAWSPNRNQPQHFGDGTRLSIL.

This rearrangement joins TRBV6-5 to TRBJ1-2; D remains ambiguous. Germline-derived CDR1 and CDR2 are MNHEY and SVGAGI. The germline V and J ends were trimmed by 4 bases and 8 bases, with 11 bases remaining between them. This CDR3 region has 12 residues. The CDR3, as DNA: TGTGCCAGCAGTTTTATGGGAGGAGGCTACACCTTC. This codes for CASSFMGGGYTF.

Of note for this clone: Mismatch with germline at one junction end may stem from a read error. V usage is TRBV5-6 and J usage is TRBJ2-6; the D gene is possibly TRBD1 (5 bases). Germline V gene data show CDR1 as SGHDT and CDR2 as YYEEEE. The length of the CDR3 is 17 residues. The CDR3 here is CASSSRGRASGANGLTF. The CDR3 DNA follows: TGTGCCAGCAGCTCCCGAGGACGGGCCTCTGGGGCCAACGGCCTGACTTTC. Using reference TRBV5-6 and TRBJ2-6 for the parts outside the CDR3, the full variable domain is DAGVTQSPTHLIKTRGQQVTLRCSPKSGHDTVSWYQQALGQGPQFIFQYYEEEERQRGNFPDRFSGHQFPNYSSELNVNALLLGDSALYLCASSSRGRASGANGLTFGAGSRLTVL.

The V call is TRBV11-1, the J call TRBJ2-1; TRBD1 aligns across 8 bases. The germline V gene has CDR1 SGHAT and CDR2 FQDESV (reference sequence). The CDR3 has 13 amino acids. V lost 5 bases to trimming and J lost 8 bases; unmatched junction nucleotides: 5. This CDR3 is CASSQDRAYEQFF. In DNA form, the CDR3 reads TGTGCCAGCAGCCAGGACAGGGCCTATGAGCAGTTCTTC.

This clone has a single count. The chain employs TRBV9 and TRBJ2-1, with D unresolved. V lost 0 bases and J 4 bases, leaving 8 bases between the germline ends. Germline V gives CDR1 SGDLS, CDR2 YYNGEE. The CDR3 spans 14 residues. Here the CDR3 DNA reads TGTGCCAGCAGCGTAGCGTCTACTTACAATGAGCAGTTCTTC. This codes for CASSVASTYNEQFF.

Written as DNA, the CDR3 is TGCAGCGTTGGAGGCCTAGCGGGGATCTCAGATACGCAGTATTTT. It is translated as CSVGGLAGISDTQYF. The chain joins TRBV29-1 to TRBJ2-3; 9 nucleotides agree with TRBD2. Germline V gene data show CDR1 as SQVTM and CDR2 as ANQGSEA. This CDR3 is 15 amino acids long. Unmatched junction bases numbered 9, after V lost 4 bases and J lost 4 bases.

Only a few counts were recorded for this clone. V usage is TRBV19 and J usage is TRBJ2-1; D not certain. V gave up 9 bases and J gave up 6 bases, with 9 bases separating them. The CDR3 is 11 residues long. CDR1 is LNHDA, CDR2 SQIVND, per germline (reference sequence). The CDR3 region has the DNA TGTGCCAGCCTCGAGGCCAATGAGCAGTTCTTC. As protein: CASLEANEQFF.

The gene calls are TRBV30 and TRBJ2-5; 9 bases are shared with TRBD1. Germline CDR1 reads GTSNPN; CDR2 reads SVGIG (reference sequence). J was trimmed by 6 bases and V by 4 bases; bases with no gene match: 12. There are 15 residues in the CDR3. In DNA form, the CDR3 reads TGTGCCTGGATCATCCCCGGGACAGGGAAGAAGACCCAGTACTTC. It encodes CAWIIPGTGKKTQYF.

V usage is TRBV7-6 and J usage is TRBJ2-7; 7 bases align to TRBD1. Germline V gives CDR1 SGHVS, CDR2 FNYEAQ. V lost 1 base to trimming and J lost 4 bases; unmatched junction nucleotides: 4. The length of the CDR3 is 14 residues. The CDR3 nucleotides are TGTGCCAGCAGCTTAGGTGGCAGGGGGTACGAGCAGTACTTC. Protein sequence: CASSLGGRGYEQYF.

The V and J genes are TRBV4-1 and TRBJ2-2, with a possible D match to TRBD2 (7 bases). Trimming took off 1 base at V and 4 bases at J, with 10 bases between the two ends. Germline CDR1 reads MGHRA; CDR2 reads YSYEKL. The CDR3 runs 15 residues. Here the CDR3 DNA reads TGCGCCAGCAGCCAAGGCGGGGGCCTCACCGGGGAGCTGTTTTTT. Translation gives CASSQGGGLTGELFF.

The rearrangement joins TRBV4-1 to TRBJ2-7; a possible D gene is TRBD1 (6 bases). This CDR3 region has 16 residues. Trimming took 1 base from V and 0 from J, leaving 13 bases between them. The germline gives CDR1 MGHRA, CDR2 YSYEKL. The CDR3 coding sequence is TGCGCCAGCAGCCAAGGGCAGGGGTTTAACTCCTACGAGCAGTACTTC. As protein: CASSQGQGFNSYEQYF.